These 28 T cell receptor beta chains originate from one sample sequenced in a study of human T cells and chemical hapten exposure (dated by TCRdb to the early 2020s). The sample's time point label is to be understood as: healthy volunteer bleed at 2 weeks. Unfractionated whole blood was collected in Tempus Blood RNA tubes, and total RNA was extracted from that blood. The library was made by RACE. Sequencing instrument: NextSeq 500. Through fastp at Q25 and MiXCR, TCRdb rebuilt clones from the public reads, retaining in-frame beta chains. Every CDR3 protein is listed once, alongside the most common genes and DNA of its rows. The table for this sample lists 45,000 or so distinct CDR3 sequences; about 4.5% of them were counted only once. The ten largest clones represent under 7% of the sample. Sequenced: whole blood. The receptors were sampled from a human donor in good health. Some clones in this sample may be carry-over from other donors' samples.

This clonotype was recorded many times. The genes are TRBV27 and TRBJ1-2, with 10 positions matching TRBD1. From germline, CDR1 is MNHEY and CDR2 SMNVEV (reference sequence). V dropped 4 bases and J dropped 4; count of bases not matched to a gene: 9. The CDR3 covers 16 residues. The CDR3 DNA sequence: TGTGCCAGCAGTTCCCGGGACAGGGGCCTGCGCTATGGCTACACCTTC. This encodes CASSSRDRGLRYGYTF.

This clonotype was counted at least ten times. The chain couples TRBV9 to TRBJ2-7; TRBD1 aligns across 8 bases. In germline, CDR1 is SGDLS, CDR2 YYNGEE. With 4 bases clipped from V and 1 base from J, the junction kept 10 bases outside the gene matches. The CDR3 length is 16 residues. CDR3 bases: TGTGCCAGCAGCCGTTCTAAGGGGACAGGATCCTACGAGCAGTACTTC. Translation: CASSRSKGTGSYEQYF.

This clonotype was seen a handful of times. The gene calls are TRBV20-1 and TRBJ1-6; perhaps TRBD1 as D (6 bases). This CDR3 spans 15 amino acids. CDR1 and CDR2 (germline): DFQATT, SNEGSKA (reference sequence). V gave up 0 bases and J gave up 10 bases, with 16 bases separating them. Here the CDR3 reads CSARDRGRGQSPLHF. The CDR3 nucleotides read TGCAGTGCTAGAGATCGGGGCAGGGGCCAGTCACCCCTCCACTTT.

The sample holds many counts of this clonotype. The chain combines TRBV29-1 with TRBJ1-4, with TRBD1 as a possible D gene (5 bases). The CDR3 is 14 residues long. Germline CDR1 SQVTM, CDR2 ANQGSEA. Trimming shortened V by 4 bases and J by 0 bases, and 9 bases separated the two germline ends. Here the CDR3 reads CSVATGPTNEKLFF. The CDR3 nucleotides read TGCAGCGTTGCCACAGGTCCAACTAATGAAAAACTGTTTTTT.

This clonotype has at least ten counts. The chain has TRBV7-3 and TRBJ2-1; 11 bases agree with TRBD2. This CDR3 spans 19 amino acids. The V gene end was trimmed by 1 base and the J gene end by 6 bases; junction bases not matched to a gene: 14. The germline V gene has CDR1 SGHTA and CDR2 FQGTGA. The CDR3 loop is CASSLIGREVAGGPNEQFF. The CDR3 DNA sequence: TGTGCCAGCAGCTTAATTGGCCGGGAAGTAGCGGGAGGGCCCAATGAGCAGTTCTTC.

This clonotype has at least ten counts. The genes are TRBV29-1 and TRBJ2-1; a possible D gene is TRBD2 (5 bases). CDR1 is SQVTM, CDR2 ANQGSEA, per germline. The CDR3 sequence is 13 residues long. Trimming stripped 6 bases from V and 8 bases from J, with 17 bases between. The CDR3 DNA sequence: TGCAGCGTCGCGGGCCAAGAAGGGCATGAGCAGTTCTTC. Amino acid sequence: CSVAGQEGHEQFF.

The V gene is TRBV9, the J gene TRBJ1-1, with D unclear. This CDR3 contains 13 residues. Trimming removed 0 bases at V and 2 bases at J, with 5 bases between. Germline V lookup: CDR1 SGDLS, CDR2 YYNGEE. The CDR3 loop is CASSVGTNTEAFF. For the CDR3, the DNA is TGTGCCAGCAGCGTAGGGACTAACACTGAAGCTTTCTTT.

This clonotype was recorded at least ten times. The rearrangement joins TRBV6-6 to TRBJ1-5, with D possibly being TRBD1 (6 bases). Germline V lookup: CDR1 MNHNY, CDR2 SVGAGI (reference sequence). The CDR3 runs to 15 residues. Trimming shortened V by 5 bases and J by 2 bases, and 13 bases separated the two germline ends. CDR3 in amino acids: CASSQGGGRNQPQHF. The DNA for the CDR3 is TGTGCCAGCAGTCAAGGGGGGGGACGCAATCAGCCCCAGCATTTT.

The table lists this clonotype with a few counts. V usage is TRBV20-1 and J usage is TRBJ2-1; TRBD1 agrees at 7 bases. Germline CDR1 DFQATT, CDR2 SNEGSKA (reference sequence). CDR3 length: 15 residues. Trimming at V came to 4 bases and at J to 9 bases, leaving 15 bases not matched to a gene. In DNA, the CDR3 is TGCAGTGCTACTAACGGGGACAGAGCGTTGGGTGAGCAGTTCTTC. Amino acids: CSATNGDRALGEQFF.

This clonotype was seen only a few times. The chain combines TRBV4-1 with TRBJ2-1; the D gene is possibly TRBD2 (7 bases). V was trimmed by 4 bases and J by 16 bases, leaving 29 bases between them. The CDR3 runs to 16 residues. Germline CDR1 is MGHRA and CDR2 is YSYEKL. The CDR3 nucleotides are TGCGCCAGCAGCCCGGGTCGGGGGGCGGGCAACGCAAGGTACTTCTTC. It yields the protein CASSPGRGAGNARYFF.

This clonotype was seen at least ten times. This chain connects TRBV7-3 to TRBJ2-3; TRBD2 matches at 7 bases. The germline V gene has CDR1 SGHTA and CDR2 FQGTGA. The CDR3 totals 16 residues. J gave up 4 bases and V 1 base, and 8 bases lay outside the gene matches. The CDR3 sequence is CASSLIGGGPADTQYF. CDR3 in DNA: TGTGCCAGCAGCTTAATCGGGGGAGGGCCCGCAGATACGCAGTATTTT.

The table lists this clonotype with many counts. The chain joins TRBV24-1 to TRBJ2-5, with 8 bases fitting TRBD1. CDR3 length: 14 residues. J was trimmed by 3 bases and V by 9 bases; bases with no gene match: 8. Germline V gene lookup returns CDR1 KGHDR and CDR2 SFDVKD. The CDR3 protein is CATSAGGEEETQYF. DNA of the CDR3: TGTGCCACCTCGGCAGGGGGCGAAGAAGAGACCCAGTACTTC.

The V call is TRBV12-3 or TRBV12-4, the J call TRBJ2-3; TRBD2 matches 7 bases. V lost 4 bases to trimming and J lost 1 base; unmatched junction nucleotides: 5. CDR3 length: 15 residues. The CDR3 here is CASSSMAGGTDTQYF. CDR3 bases: TGTGCCAGCAGTTCTATGGCGGGAGGCACAGATACGCAGTATTTT.

This clonotype was seen a few times. The V call is TRBV7-8, the J call TRBJ2-2, with D possibly matching TRBD2 (5 bases). Germline-derived CDR1 and CDR2 are SGHVS and FQNEAQ. The CDR3 covers 16 residues. The germline V and J ends were trimmed by 2 bases and 4 bases, with 14 bases remaining between them. The CDR3 coding sequence is TGTGCCAGCAGCTTATCGCGACTACCCATCACCGGGGAGCTGTTTTTT. Translating it yields CASSLSRLPITGELFF.

In this sample, this clonotype turned up many times. The chain employs TRBV6-5 and TRBJ2-7, with D uncertain. V lost 5 bases and J 0 bases, leaving 11 bases between the germline ends. CDR3 size: 14 residues. The germline CDR1 and CDR2 sequences are MNHEY and SVGAGI. The CDR3 DNA is TGTGCCAGCAGTACCGGGTACGACTCCTACGAGCAGTACTTC. Residues: CASSTGYDSYEQYF.

This clonotype was detected many times. This rearrangement joins TRBV19 to TRBJ1-5, with D hard to call. The CDR3 consists of 13 residues. Trimming left V 6 bases short and J 7 bases short, with 13 bases between. Germline CDR1 is LNHDA and CDR2 is SQIVND (reference sequence). The CDR3 sequence is CASRTHSTQPQHF. The CDR3 nucleotides read TGTGCCAGTAGGACCCACAGCACCCAGCCCCAGCATTTT.

J is TRBJ2-1 and V is TRBV10-3; 12 bases align to TRBD2. After removal of 6 bases from V and 1 base from J, the junction contained 10 bases not matched to a gene. The CDR3 sequence is 18 residues long. CDR1 is ENHRY, CDR2 SYGVKD, per germline. CDR3 residues: CAIRAGLAGGASYNEQFF. The CDR3 region has the DNA TGTGCCATCAGAGCGGGACTAGCGGGTGGGGCGTCCTACAATGAGCAGTTCTTC.

This clonotype was observed many times. The chain has TRBV28 and TRBJ2-5, with D possibly TRBD1 on 5 matching bases. The CDR3 is 13 amino acids. With 8 bases removed from V and 7 bases from J, the gap between germline ends came to 17 bases. Germline loops: CDR1 MDHEN, CDR2 SYDVKM. The CDR3 sequence: CASGWTLLGTQYF. CDR3 DNA sequence: TGTGCCAGCGGATGGACACTTCTTGGGACCCAGTACTTC.

In its sample, this clonotype was seen many times. V usage is TRBV5-5 and J usage is TRBJ2-7, with D perhaps matching TRBD1 or TRBD2 (5 bases each). The V gene's germline CDR1 is SGHKS and CDR2 YYEKEE (reference sequence). Trimming took 3 bases from V and 2 from J, leaving 18 bases between them. The CDR3 sequence is 16 residues long. CDR3 in DNA: TGTGCCAGCAGCTCGGGGACGGCCCTTTTAACCTACGAGCAGTACTTC. It encodes CASSSGTALLTYEQYF. Supplemented by reference TRBV5-5 and TRBJ2-7, the full variable domain reads DAGVTQSPTHLIKTRGQQVTLRCSPISGHKSVSWYQQVLGQGPQFIFQYYEKEERGRGNFPDRFSARQFPNYSSELNVNALLLGDSALYLCASSSGTALLTYEQYFGPGTRLTVT.

This clonotype has ten or more counts. The chain is built from TRBV18 and TRBJ2-1, with TRBD1 identical over 7 bases. Per the germline V gene, CDR1 is KGHSH and CDR2 is LQKENI. This CDR3 is built from 16 residues. After removal of 0 bases from V and 7 bases from J, the junction contained 9 bases not matched to a gene. The CDR3 here is CASSPPRQGDINEQFF. As DNA, the CDR3 is TGTGCCAGCTCACCACCCCGACAGGGAGATATTAATGAGCAGTTCTTC. The entire variable domain, with the rest obtained from reference TRBV18 and TRBJ2-1, is as follows: NAGVMQNPRHLVRRRGQEARLRCSPMKGHSHVYWYRQLPEEGLKFMVYLQKENIIDESGMPKERFSAEFPKEGPSILRIQQVVRGDSAAYFCASSPPRQGDINEQFFGPGTRLTVL.

In this sample, this clonotype turned up many times. The J gene is TRBJ2-1, the V gene TRBV20-1, with 7 bases matching TRBD1. Germline-derived CDR1 and CDR2 are DFQATT and SNEGSKA (reference sequence). The CDR3 is 14 amino acids. V lost 8 bases to trimming and J lost 4 bases; unmatched junction nucleotides: 11. DNA of the CDR3: TGCAGTCCCCGGAGAGGGGGCCCTTACAATGAGCAGTTCTTC. Protein: CSPRRGGPYNEQFF.

The sample holds many counts of this clonotype. This chain connects TRBV2 to TRBJ1-4; 7 nucleotides match TRBD1. The V segment lost 6 bases and the J segment 0 bases; nucleotides outside the gene matches: 4. CDR3 length equals 15 residues. Germline loops: CDR1 SNHLY, CDR2 FYNNEI. The CDR3 nucleotides are TGTGCCAGCAGGGTCCAGGGGGCAACTAATGAAAAACTGTTTTTT. Its protein product is CASRVQGATNEKLFF.

This clonotype was detected a few times. The chain links TRBV4-1 to TRBJ1-1; D is ambiguous. CDR3 length: 15 residues. CDR1 is MGHRA, CDR2 YSYEKL, per germline. V was pared by 1 base and J by 1 base, with 10 bases between. The CDR3 sequence is CASSQGILANTEAFF. In DNA form, the CDR3 reads TGCGCCAGCAGCCAAGGTATCCTTGCGAACACTGAAGCTTTCTTT.

In this sample, this clonotype turned up a few times. V usage is TRBV20-1 and J usage is TRBJ2-7; TRBD2 aligns across 10 bases. Trimming removed 5 bases from V and 2 bases from J; junction bases left unmatched: 15. CDR3 size: 17 residues. The germline gives CDR1 DFQATT, CDR2 SNEGSKA (reference sequence). CDR3 in amino acids: CSAASFKRTSGTYEQYF. CDR3 nucleotide sequence: TGCAGTGCTGCATCATTCAAACGGACTAGCGGAACCTACGAGCAGTACTTC.

Many counts were recorded for this clonotype. The chain carries TRBV20-1 and TRBJ2-5; no firm D call. Trimming removed 2 bases at V and 4 bases at J, with 11 bases between. The CDR3 has 13 residues. Germline-derived CDR1 and CDR2 are DFQATT and SNEGSKA (reference sequence). This CDR3 is CSARLGGAETQYF. CDR3 sequence (DNA): TGCAGTGCTAGACTAGGTGGTGCAGAGACCCAGTACTTC.

This clonotype occurred once. The chain employs TRBV20-1 and TRBJ2-3; 13 nucleotides agree with TRBD2. Germline loops: CDR1 DFQATT, CDR2 SNEGSKA (reference sequence). The V and J ends lost 4 bases and 11 bases, in that order; junction bases with no gene match: 12. The CDR3 sequence is 15 residues long. The CDR3 sequence is CSATGLAGVMGGQYF. Written as DNA, the CDR3 is TGCAGTGCTACCGGACTAGCGGGAGTCATGGGGGGGCAGTATTTT.

This clonotype was counted many times. This chain uses TRBV28 with TRBJ2-7, with 9 bases that match TRBD2. Trimming removed 6 bases from V and 4 bases from J; junction bases left unmatched: 22. The CDR3 contains 19 residues. Germline assignment: CDR1 MDHEN and CDR2 SYDVKM. CDR3 sequence reads: CASSLRGSGSRLGWYEQYF. The CDR3 nucleotides read TGTGCCAGCAGCCTCCGGGGTAGCGGGAGTCGGCTTGGCTGGTACGAGCAGTACTTC.

This clonotype was counted between two and nine times. The V gene is TRBV29-1, the J gene TRBJ2-3, with 14 bases identical to TRBD2. The CDR3 spans 18 residues. The V gene's germline CDR1 is SQVTM and CDR2 ANQGSEA. V shed 5 bases, J shed 4 bases, and the junction held 14 bases outside the gene matches. The CDR3 DNA is TGCAGCGTTACTCCGGGACTAGCGGGAGCGAGGGACGCAGATACGCAGTATTTT. Translated: CSVTPGLAGARDADTQYF.